This T cell receptor beta chain was captured by sequencing in a study of T cells in Graves' hyperthyroidism and ophthalmopathy. Study results and limitations: The model identified upcoming ophthalmopathy a median approximately six months ahead of onset.

RNA transcripts were the template for amplifying TCR beta CDR3 regions. First-round RT-PCR of the TCR CDR3 relied on the HTBI primer set. From the multiplex PCR reads, TCRdb called clonotypes with MiXCR, one entry per CDR3 protein. The sample gives nearly 250,000 distinct CDR3 sequences, roughly 15% of which show up once; 28% is in the top ten. The germline V gene encodes CDR1 MDHEN and CDR2 SYDVKM. The ends were cut back, 5 bases at V and 3 bases at J, with 8 bases in the middle. This CDR3 has 12 amino acids. This clonotype was detected many times. The antigen remains undetermined. This chain joins TRBV28 and TRBJ2-7; the D is unclear. The specimen sequenced was blood. The receptor comes from a woman in her late teens or twenties with Graves' ophthalmopathy. The CDR3 here is CASSSESYEQYF. DNA of the CDR3: TGTGCCAGCAGTAGCGAGAGCTACGAGCAGTACTTC.